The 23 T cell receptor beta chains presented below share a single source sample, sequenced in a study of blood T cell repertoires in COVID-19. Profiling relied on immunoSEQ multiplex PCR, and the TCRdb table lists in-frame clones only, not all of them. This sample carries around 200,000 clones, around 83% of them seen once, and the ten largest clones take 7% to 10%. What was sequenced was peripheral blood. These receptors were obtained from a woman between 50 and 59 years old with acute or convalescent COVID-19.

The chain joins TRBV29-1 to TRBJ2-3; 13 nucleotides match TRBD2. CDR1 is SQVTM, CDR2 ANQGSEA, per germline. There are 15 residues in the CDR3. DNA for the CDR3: TGCAGTGCGGGGACTAGCGGGAAGGGCACAGATACGCAGTATTTT. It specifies CSAGTSGKGTDTQYF.

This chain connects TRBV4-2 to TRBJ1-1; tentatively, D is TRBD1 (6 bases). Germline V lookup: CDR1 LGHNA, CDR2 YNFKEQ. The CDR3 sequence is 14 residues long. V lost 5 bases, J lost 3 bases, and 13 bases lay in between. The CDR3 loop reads CASSSGGADTEAFF. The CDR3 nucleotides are TGTGCCAGCAGCTCGGGGGGCGCGGACACTGAAGCTTTCTTT.

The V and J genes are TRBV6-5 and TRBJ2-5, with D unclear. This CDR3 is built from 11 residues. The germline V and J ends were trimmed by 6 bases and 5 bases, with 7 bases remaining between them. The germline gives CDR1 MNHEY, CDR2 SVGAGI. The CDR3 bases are TGTGCCAGCAGGTCTCGGGAGACCCAGTACTTC. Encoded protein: CASRSRETQYF.

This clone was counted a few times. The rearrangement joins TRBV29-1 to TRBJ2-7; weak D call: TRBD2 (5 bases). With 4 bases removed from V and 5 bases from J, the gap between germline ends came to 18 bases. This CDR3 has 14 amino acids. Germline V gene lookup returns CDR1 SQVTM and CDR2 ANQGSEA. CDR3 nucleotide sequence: TGCAGCGTTGGACGGTCCCATGGAGGAAACGAGCAGTACTTC. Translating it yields CSVGRSHGGNEQYF.

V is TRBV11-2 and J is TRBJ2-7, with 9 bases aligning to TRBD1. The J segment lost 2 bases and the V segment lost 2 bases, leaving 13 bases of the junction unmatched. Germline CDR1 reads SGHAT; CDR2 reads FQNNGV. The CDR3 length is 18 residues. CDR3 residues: CASSLRPSTGGNTYEQYF. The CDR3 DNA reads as TGTGCCAGCAGCTTACGCCCTTCAACAGGGGGCAACACCTACGAGCAGTACTTC.

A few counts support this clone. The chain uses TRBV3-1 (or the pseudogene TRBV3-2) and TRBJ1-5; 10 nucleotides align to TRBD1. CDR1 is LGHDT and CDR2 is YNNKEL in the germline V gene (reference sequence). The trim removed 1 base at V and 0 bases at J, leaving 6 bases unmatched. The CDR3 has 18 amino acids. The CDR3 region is CASSQGGQGVHSNQPQHF. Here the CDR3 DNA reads TGTGCCAGCAGCCAAGGAGGACAGGGGGTGCATAGCAATCAGCCCCAGCATTTT.

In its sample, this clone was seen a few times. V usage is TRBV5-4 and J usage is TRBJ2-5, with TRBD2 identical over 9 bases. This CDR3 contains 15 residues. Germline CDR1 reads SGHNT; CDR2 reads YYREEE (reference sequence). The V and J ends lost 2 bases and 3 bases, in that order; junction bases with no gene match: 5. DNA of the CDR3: TGTGCCAGCAGCTTTAGTTTAGCGGGAGAAGAGACCCAGTACTTC. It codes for CASSFSLAGEETQYF.

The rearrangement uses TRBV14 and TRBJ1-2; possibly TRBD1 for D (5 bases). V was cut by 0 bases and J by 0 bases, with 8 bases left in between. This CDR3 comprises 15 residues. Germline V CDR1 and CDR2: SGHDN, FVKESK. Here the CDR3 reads CASSQDNRSNYGYTF. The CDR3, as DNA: TGTGCCAGCAGCCAAGATAACAGGTCTAACTATGGCTACACCTTC.

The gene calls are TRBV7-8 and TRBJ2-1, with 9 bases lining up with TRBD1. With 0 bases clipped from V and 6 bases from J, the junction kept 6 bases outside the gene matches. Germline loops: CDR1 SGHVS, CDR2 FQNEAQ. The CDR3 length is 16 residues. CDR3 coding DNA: TGTGCCAGCAGCTTAGCGTCGACAGGGGGTATCAATGAGCAGTTCTTC. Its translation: CASSLASTGGINEQFF.

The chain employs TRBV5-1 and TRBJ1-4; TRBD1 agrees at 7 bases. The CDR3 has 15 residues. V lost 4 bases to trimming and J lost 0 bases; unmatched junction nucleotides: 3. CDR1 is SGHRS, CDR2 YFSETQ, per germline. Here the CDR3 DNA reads TGCGCCAGCAGCATTACAGGGGCAACTAATGAAAAACTGTTTTTT. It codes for CASSITGATNEKLFF.

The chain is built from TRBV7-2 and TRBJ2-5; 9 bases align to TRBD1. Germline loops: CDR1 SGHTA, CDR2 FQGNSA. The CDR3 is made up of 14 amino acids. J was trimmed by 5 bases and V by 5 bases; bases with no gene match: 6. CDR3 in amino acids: CASSPYRGHETQYF. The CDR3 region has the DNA TGTGCCAGCAGCCCGTACAGGGGGCACGAGACCCAGTACTTC.

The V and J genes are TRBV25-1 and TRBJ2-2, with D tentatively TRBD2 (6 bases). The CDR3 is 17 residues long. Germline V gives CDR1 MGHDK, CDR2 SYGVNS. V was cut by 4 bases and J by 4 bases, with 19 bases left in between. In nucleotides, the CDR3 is TGTGCCAGCAGTGCCCTCAAGGGCGGGATGGGCACCGGGGAGCTGTTTTTT. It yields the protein CASSALKGGMGTGELFF. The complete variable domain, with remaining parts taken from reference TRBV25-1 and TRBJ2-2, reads EADIYQTPRYLVIGTGKKITLECSQTMGHDKMYWYQQDPGMELHLIHYSYGVNSTEKGDLSSESTVSRIRTEHFPLTLESARPSHTSQYLCASSALKGGMGTGELFFGEGSRLTVL.

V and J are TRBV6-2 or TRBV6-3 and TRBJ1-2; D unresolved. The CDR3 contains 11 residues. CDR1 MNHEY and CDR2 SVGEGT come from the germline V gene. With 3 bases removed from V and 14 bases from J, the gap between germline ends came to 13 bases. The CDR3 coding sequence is TGTGCCAGCAGTTATGGAGGGAGGAAAACCTTC. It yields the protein CASSYGGRKTF.

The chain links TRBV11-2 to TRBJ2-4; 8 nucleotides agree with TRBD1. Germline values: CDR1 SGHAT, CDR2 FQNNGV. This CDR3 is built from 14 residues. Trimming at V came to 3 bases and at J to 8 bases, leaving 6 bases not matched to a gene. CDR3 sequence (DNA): TGTGCCAGCAGCTTGGACAGGGTTAGGGACATTCAGTACTTC. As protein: CASSLDRVRDIQYF.

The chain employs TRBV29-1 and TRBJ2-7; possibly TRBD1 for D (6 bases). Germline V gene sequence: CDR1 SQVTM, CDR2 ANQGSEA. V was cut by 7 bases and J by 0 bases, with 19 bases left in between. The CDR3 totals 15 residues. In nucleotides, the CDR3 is TGCAGCGCCCTCTACCCCCAGGGGCCCTCCTACGAGCAGTACTTC. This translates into CSALYPQGPSYEQYF.

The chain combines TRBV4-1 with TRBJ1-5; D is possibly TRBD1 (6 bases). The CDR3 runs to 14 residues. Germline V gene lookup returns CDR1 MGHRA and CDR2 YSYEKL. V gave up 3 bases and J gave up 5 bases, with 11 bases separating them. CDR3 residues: CASSHLGQYQPQHF. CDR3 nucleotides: TGCGCCAGCAGCCATCTCGGACAGTATCAGCCCCAGCATTTT.

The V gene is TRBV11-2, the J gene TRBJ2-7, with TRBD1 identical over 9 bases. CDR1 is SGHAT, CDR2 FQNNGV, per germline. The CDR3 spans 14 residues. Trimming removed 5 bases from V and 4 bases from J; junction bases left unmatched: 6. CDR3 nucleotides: TGTGCCAGCAGCCCAGACAGGGGGGCGTACGAGCAGTACTTC. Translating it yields CASSPDRGAYEQYF.

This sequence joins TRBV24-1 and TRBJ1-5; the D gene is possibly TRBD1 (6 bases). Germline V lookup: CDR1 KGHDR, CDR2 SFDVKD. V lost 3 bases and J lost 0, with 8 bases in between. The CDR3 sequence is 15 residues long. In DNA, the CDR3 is TGTGCCACCAGTGATCGGACAGATAGCAATCAGCCCCAGCATTTT. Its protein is CATSDRTDSNQPQHF.

This CDR3 is CASSYNRGSYNEQFF. The CDR3 DNA reads TGTGCCAGCAGCTATAACAGGGGATCCTACAATGAGCAGTTCTTC. This rearrangement joins TRBV11-2 to TRBJ2-1, with 7 bases that match TRBD1. The germline V gene encodes CDR1 SGHAT and CDR2 FQNNGV. J lost 1 base, V lost 4 bases, and 4 bases had no gene match. The CDR3 extends over 15 amino acids.

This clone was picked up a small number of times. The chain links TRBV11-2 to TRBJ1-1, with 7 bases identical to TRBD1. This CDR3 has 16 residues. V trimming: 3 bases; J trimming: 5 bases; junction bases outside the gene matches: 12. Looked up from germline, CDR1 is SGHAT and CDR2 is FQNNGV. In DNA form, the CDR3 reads TGTGCCAGCAGCTTCATCGTGGGACAGAAAAAAACTGAAGCTTTCTTT. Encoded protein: CASSFIVGQKKTEAFF.

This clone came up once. In DNA, the CDR3 is TGTGCCAGCAGCCAAGGACAGGGGTCGGGCATTCAGTACTTC. Protein sequence: CASSQGQGSGIQYF. The chain joins TRBV3-1 (or the pseudogene TRBV3-2) to TRBJ2-4, with 8 bases fitting TRBD1. The CDR3 length is 14 residues. Per germline, CDR1 LGHDT and CDR2 YNNKEL (reference sequence). Germline trimming cut 1 base from V and 9 bases from J; bases unmatched to any gene: 5.

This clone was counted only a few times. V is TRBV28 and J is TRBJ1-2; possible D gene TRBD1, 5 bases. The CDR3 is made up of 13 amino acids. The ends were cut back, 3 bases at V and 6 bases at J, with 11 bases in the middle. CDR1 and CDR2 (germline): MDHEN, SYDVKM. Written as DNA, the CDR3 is TGTGCCAGCAGTTTCTCGACAGTAGATGGCTACACCTTC. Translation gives CASSFSTVDGYTF.

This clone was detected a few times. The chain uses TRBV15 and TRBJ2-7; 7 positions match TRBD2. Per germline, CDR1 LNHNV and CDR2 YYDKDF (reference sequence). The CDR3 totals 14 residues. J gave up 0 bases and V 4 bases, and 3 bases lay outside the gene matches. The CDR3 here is CATSTLASSYEQYF. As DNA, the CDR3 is TGTGCCACCAGCACACTAGCGTCCTCCTACGAGCAGTACTTC.